Shown below are 18 T cell receptor beta chains from a single sample sequenced in a study of blood T cell repertoires in COVID-19. TCRdb's table, derived via immunoSEQ multiplex PCR, lists solely in-frame clones and lacks some. The data hold 150,000 to 180,000 clones, with around 85% observed a single time. The sample taken for sequencing was peripheral blood. Source of these receptors: a man in his 60s with COVID-19, enrolled during active disease.

The V call is TRBV6-2 or TRBV6-3, the J call TRBJ2-7; 7 bases map to TRBD1. V was pared by 1 base and J by 5 bases, with 5 bases of the junction left unmatched. This CDR3 region has 14 residues. Germline V gives CDR1 MNHEY, CDR2 SVGEGT. The CDR3 region has the DNA TGTGCCAGCAGTTACTTTGGACAGGTGGACGAGCAGTACTTC. It encodes CASSYFGQVDEQYF.

The chain carries TRBV18 and TRBJ2-6; TRBD1 agrees at 7 bases. CDR1 and CDR2 from the germline V gene are KGHSH and LQKENI. The CDR3 has 16 residues. Trimming cost V 0 bases and J 1 base; bases outside gene matches: 0. The CDR3 is CASSPPQGSGANVLTF. CDR3 bases: TGTGCCAGCTCACCACCACAGGGGTCTGGGGCCAACGTCCTGACTTTC.

This rearrangement joins TRBV7-2 to TRBJ1-6; tentatively, D is TRBD1 (5 bases). The V gene's germline CDR1 is SGHTA and CDR2 FQGNSA. The CDR3 is 16 amino acids. The V end lost 5 bases, the J end lost 0 bases, and 11 bases lay between the germline ends. The CDR3 loop is CASSPQGSSYNSPLHF. CDR3 in DNA: TGTGCCAGCAGCCCGCAGGGTAGCTCCTATAATTCACCCCTCCACTTT.

J is TRBJ1-1 and V is TRBV6-5, with 8 positions matching TRBD1. The CDR3 is 15 amino acids. The junction had 10 bases not matched to a gene; V was cut back by 5 bases and J by 5 bases. The germline CDR1 and CDR2 sequences are MNHEY and SVGAGI. CDR3 amino acids: CASSLKAGGFTEAFF. Here the CDR3 DNA reads TGTGCCAGCAGTCTCAAAGCAGGGGGCTTTACTGAAGCTTTCTTT.

The V call is TRBV28, the J call TRBJ1-4; TRBD1 might be the D (6 bases). The CDR3 consists of 15 residues. The V end was cut by 7 bases, the J end by 7 bases, with 19 bases between. Germline-derived CDR1 and CDR2 are MDHEN and SYDVKM. The DNA for the CDR3 is TGTGCCAGCACCCCCGGGGGGGGCGTCTTTGAAAAACTGTTTTTT. It is translated as CASTPGGGVFEKLFF. The entire variable domain, with the rest obtained from reference TRBV28 and TRBJ1-4, is as follows: DVKVTQSSRYLVKRTGEKVFLECVQDMDHENMFWYRQDPGLGLRLIYFSYDVKMKEKGDIPEGYSVSREKKERFSLILESASTNQTSMYLCASTPGGGVFEKLFFGSGTQLSVL.

This rearrangement joins TRBV5-6 to TRBJ1-3; D is perhaps TRBD1 (5 bases). The CDR3 length is 15 residues. Germline values: CDR1 SGHDT, CDR2 YYEEEE. V was pared by 2 bases and J by 4 bases, with 13 bases between. CDR3 in amino acids: CASSFQGLGGNTIYF. CDR3 sequence (DNA): TGTGCCAGCAGCTTCCAGGGTTTGGGAGGAAACACCATATATTTT.

Comments on this clone: At one end, the junction sequence differs from germline, possibly due to a read error. The chain has TRBV11-2 and TRBJ2-3; 12 positions match TRBD2. Germline-derived CDR1 and CDR2 are SGHAT and FQNNGV. The CDR3 covers 16 residues. The CDR3 DNA reads as TGTGCCAGCAGCTTAGGTCTAGCGGGAGGGGCGGATACGCGGTATTTT. This gives the protein CASSLGLAGGADTRYF.

CDR3 protein: CASSEGNTEAFF. In nucleotides, the CDR3 is TGCGCCAGCAGTGAGGGGAACACTGAAGCTTTCTTT. The chain uses TRBV5-1 and TRBJ1-1; D gene unclear. From germline, CDR1 is SGHRS and CDR2 YFSETQ. The CDR3 runs 12 residues. V lost 5 bases, J lost 1 base, and 6 bases lay in between.

This clone was counted between two and nine times. The chain joins TRBV19 to TRBJ1-1, with D maybe TRBD1 (6 bases). The CDR3 consists of 14 residues. The ends were cut back, 8 bases at V and 5 bases at J, with 18 bases in the middle. Germline CDR1 is LNHDA and CDR2 is SQIVND (reference sequence). The CDR3 bases are TGTGCCAGTGCCAAGGGGGTTGTAGGAACTGAAGCTTTCTTT. This encodes CASAKGVVGTEAFF.

The genes are TRBV19 and TRBJ1-1; 9 nucleotides agree with TRBD1. Germline-derived CDR1 and CDR2 are LNHDA and SQIVND (reference sequence). V lost 5 bases to trimming and J lost 0 bases; unmatched junction nucleotides: 10. The CDR3 length is 17 residues. CDR3 DNA sequence: TGTGCCAGTAGTGTTTTACCGGGACAGGGCATGAACACTGAAGCTTTCTTT. Residues: CASSVLPGQGMNTEAFF.

The rearrangement joins TRBV19 to TRBJ1-5, with TRBD1 as a possible D gene (6 bases). This CDR3 region has 14 residues. The V end was cut by 7 bases, the J end by 3 bases, with 13 bases between. Germline V lookup: CDR1 LNHDA, CDR2 SQIVND (reference sequence). CDR3 region: CASKTGTINQPQHF. Written as DNA, the CDR3 is TGTGCCAGTAAAACCGGGACAATCAATCAGCCCCAGCATTTT.

CDR3 DNA sequence: TGTGCCAGCAGCCTGGGACAGGGGGCTTACAATGAGCAGTTCTTC. Encoded protein: CASSLGQGAYNEQFF. The chain has TRBV3-1 (or the pseudogene TRBV3-2) and TRBJ2-1, with 12 bases fitting TRBD1. Germline V CDR1 and CDR2: LGHDT, YNNKEL (reference sequence). V dropped 4 bases and J dropped 4; count of bases not matched to a gene: 2. The CDR3 totals 15 residues.

The chain employs TRBV19 and TRBJ1-2, with TRBD1 as a possible D gene (6 bases). Germline V gene sequence: CDR1 LNHDA, CDR2 SQIVND (reference sequence). V gave up 3 bases and J gave up 7 bases, with 12 bases separating them. The CDR3 is 13 residues long. CDR3 loop: CASSIPGERGYTF. CDR3 in DNA: TGTGCCAGTAGTATCCCAGGGGAACGTGGCTACACCTTC.

This rearrangement joins TRBV19 to TRBJ1-1; TRBD1 matches at 7 bases. Germline V CDR1 and CDR2: LNHDA, SQIVND (reference sequence). V shed 4 bases, J shed 4 bases, and the junction held 6 bases outside the gene matches. This CDR3 contains 14 residues. The CDR3 DNA is TGTGCCAGTAGTACCGTCACAGGGGTCACTGAAGCTTTCTTT. This codes for CASSTVTGVTEAFF.

Of note for this clone: The identical CDR3 is also encoded by other nucleotide sequences in the sample. The J gene is TRBJ1-3, the V gene TRBV9; D is possibly TRBD1 (5 bases). Germline V CDR1 and CDR2: SGDLS, YYNGEE. The CDR3 loop spans 16 amino acids. V was shortened by 0 bases and J by 2 bases, with 12 bases between the two germline ends. The CDR3, as DNA: TGTGCCAGCAGCGTAGTCCCCGGGGGAACTGGAAACACCATATATTTT. This translates into CASSVVPGGTGNTIYF.

This sequence joins TRBV20-1 and TRBJ2-7, with 7 nucleotides matching TRBD2. This CDR3 has 11 amino acids. Trimming removed 7 bases from V and 5 bases from J; junction bases left unmatched: 5. Germline-derived CDR1 and CDR2 are DFQATT and SNEGSKA (reference sequence). Written as DNA, the CDR3 is TGCAGTGGGGGGGGGTTTGACGAGCAGTACTTC. Translating it yields CSGGGFDEQYF.

This clone was detected a few times. The rearrangement links TRBV7-8 to TRBJ1-2; D unclear. Germline CDR1 SGHVS, CDR2 FQNEAQ. The CDR3 has 13 amino acids. V lost 0 bases, J lost 8 bases, and 10 bases lay in between. The CDR3 sequence: CASSLAQEGGYTF. The CDR3 DNA is TGTGCCAGCAGCTTAGCCCAGGAGGGCGGCTACACCTTC. Supplemented by reference TRBV7-8 and TRBJ1-2, the full variable domain reads GAGVSQSPRYKVAKRGQDVALRCDPISGHVSLFWYQQALGQGPEFLTYFQNEAQLDKSGLPSDRFFAERPEGSVSTLKIQRTQQEDSAVYLCASSLAQEGGYTFGSGTRLTVV.

V gene TRBV6-2 or TRBV6-3 combines with J gene TRBJ1-5; the match to TRBD1 covers 9 bases. V trimming: 4 bases; J trimming: 3 bases; junction bases outside the gene matches: 7. The CDR3 loop spans 16 amino acids. Germline V lookup: CDR1 MNHEY, CDR2 SVGEGT. Here the CDR3 DNA reads TGTGCCAGCAGTTCGCGGACAGGGGACCCCAATCAGCCCCAGCATTTT. As protein: CASSSRTGDPNQPQHF.